This T cell receptor (beta chain) was sequenced during a study of T cell responses to AZD1222 COVID-19 vaccine. General study results and limits: Distributed over spike, vaccine-associated CD4 TCRs predominated at 160-218 and 743-854. Without day 14 samples, only post-peak T cell repertoires were studied. Epitopes outside B.1.351 and B.1.1.7 mutated regions reportedly drew nearly half of spike TCRs.

As concerns this clone: The antigen is unknown.

Pooling was applied to second doses at about 4 or about 12 weeks. Clones were sequenced by immunoSEQ multiplex PCR, and TCRdb holds only the in-frame ones, with some missing. This sample has under 120,000 clones; 70% to 90% occur once, and the top ten carry under 3%. The source material was peripheral blood, sampled 28 days after the second AZD1222 dose. The TCR comes from an adult who received the AZD1222 COVID-19 vaccine.

CDR3 DNA sequence: TGCGCCGGACCTCGGGGAAGAAGGGTCATATATTTT. As protein: CAGPRGRRVIYF. The V and J genes are TRBV23-1 and TRBJ1-3; D gene uncertain. TRBV23-1 is filed as an ORF, its function uncertain. This CDR3 is 12 amino acids long. Trimming took off 11 bases at V and 12 bases at J, with 20 bases between the two ends.